Each of the 15 T cell receptor beta chains below was sequenced from the same sample in a study of CD8+CD57+ T cells in acquired aplastic anemia. Sequenced patients had shown CD8+CD57+ cell expansion by flow cytometry. According to the study, genomic DNA was the template for TCR beta VDJ and CDR3 profiling. TCRdb re-derived calls from the reads in MiXCR, one entry per CDR3 protein. The table shows over 150,000 distinct CDR3 sequences, with 71% occurring only once. Sequenced sample: sorted CD4+, CD8+, or CD8+CD57+ T cells (not recorded which) from PBMCs. The source is a human donor with aplastic anemia.

This CDR3 is CASSADWGETQYF. CDR3 DNA: TGTGCCAGCAGCGCGGACTGGGGGGAGACCCAGTACTTC. The rearrangement links TRBV7-2 to TRBJ2-5, with D perhaps assigned TRBD1 or TRBD2 (5 bases each). Trimming took off 5 bases at V and 5 bases at J, with 12 bases between the two ends. The CDR3 is made up of 13 amino acids. Germline V gives CDR1 SGHTA, CDR2 FQGNSA.

The chain is built from TRBV2 and TRBJ2-7; D remains unclear. The V end was cut by 8 bases, the J end by 7 bases, with 12 bases between. Germline V gene sequence: CDR1 SNHLY, CDR2 FYNNEI. There are 11 residues in the CDR3. CDR3 residues: CASLYSEEQYF. The CDR3 DNA reads as TGTGCCAGCCTCTATAGTGAAGAGCAGTACTTC.

V and J are TRBV20-1 and TRBJ1-4; D might be TRBD1 (6 bases). Trimming stripped 1 base from V and 7 bases from J, with 10 bases between. The CDR3 loop spans 13 amino acids. Per the germline V gene, CDR1 is DFQATT and CDR2 is SNEGSKA (reference sequence). Here the CDR3 reads CSARAVTGEKLFF. CDR3 DNA sequence: TGCAGTGCTAGAGCGGTGACAGGTGAAAAACTGTTTTTT.

The chain carries TRBV7-9 and TRBJ1-1, with D perhaps TRBD1 (6 bases). The CDR3 length is 16 residues. Germline V gene sequence: CDR1 SEHNR, CDR2 FQNEAQ (reference sequence). The germline V and J ends were trimmed by 1 base and 1 base, with 13 bases remaining between them. Here the CDR3 reads CASSLVPTGQNTEAFF. CDR3 bases: TGTGCCAGCAGCTTAGTACCAACGGGACAGAACACTGAAGCTTTCTTT.

The chain employs TRBV6-5 and TRBJ2-7; 13 bases match TRBD2. Germline assignment: CDR1 MNHEY and CDR2 SVGAGI. The trim removed 7 bases at V and 5 bases at J, leaving 2 bases unmatched. This CDR3 spans 13 amino acids. For the CDR3, the DNA is TGTGCCAGCACGGGACTAGCGGGGAACGAGCAGTACTTC. Encoded protein: CASTGLAGNEQYF.

The rearrangement joins TRBV29-1 to TRBJ2-7; weak D call: TRBD1 (5 bases). The CDR3 totals 14 residues. Looked up from germline, CDR1 is SQVTM and CDR2 is ANQGSEA. Trimming stripped 2 bases from V and 2 bases from J, with 13 bases between. This chain's CDR3 is CSVETPDSPYEQYF. CDR3 nucleotide sequence: TGCAGCGTTGAAACCCCCGACAGTCCCTACGAGCAGTACTTC.

In its sample, this clonotype was seen once. The chain employs TRBV15 and TRBJ2-3; tentative D call: TRBD2 (5 bases). CDR1 is LNHNV and CDR2 is YYDKDF in the germline V gene (reference sequence). The CDR3 runs to 13 residues. The V gene lost 6 bases and the J gene lost 2 bases, with 9 bases spanning the gap. The DNA for the CDR3 is TGTGCCACCAGGGAGGCGGCCACAGATACGCAGTATTTT. This gives the protein CATREAATDTQYF.

The rearrangement joins TRBV20-1 to TRBJ1-1; 7 positions match TRBD1. Trimming cost V 5 bases and J 0 bases; bases outside gene matches: 3. This CDR3 contains 13 residues. The germline V gene has CDR1 DFQATT and CDR2 SNEGSKA (reference sequence). CDR3 region: CSAPGQMNTEAFF. DNA of the CDR3: TGCAGTGCTCCGGGACAGATGAACACTGAAGCTTTCTTT.

The gene calls are TRBV25-1 and TRBJ1-1; D remains ambiguous. CDR3 size: 12 residues. CDR1 is MGHDK, CDR2 SYGVNS, per germline. V was trimmed by 3 bases and J by 5 bases, leaving 7 bases between them. In nucleotides, the CDR3 is TGTGCCAGCAGTGATAGCCCAACTGAAGCTTTCTTT. This gives the protein CASSDSPTEAFF.

The rearrangement links TRBV14 to TRBJ2-7, with D unclear. Per germline, CDR1 SGHDN and CDR2 FVKESK. The germline V and J ends were trimmed by 0 bases and 6 bases, with 6 bases remaining between them. This CDR3 has 12 residues. The CDR3 loop reads CASSQDRGEQYF. The CDR3 DNA reads TGTGCCAGCAGCCAAGATAGAGGCGAGCAGTACTTC.

This clonotype was seen at least ten times. The V and J genes are TRBV2 and TRBJ2-7; D is uncertain. V lost 5 bases and J 3 bases, leaving 5 bases between the germline ends. Germline-derived CDR1 and CDR2 are SNHLY and FYNNEI. The CDR3 has 11 residues. CDR3 nucleotide sequence: TGTGCCAGCAGTAATGACTACGAGCAGTACTTC. This encodes CASSNDYEQYF.

The gene calls are TRBV19 and TRBJ1-5, with D perhaps matching TRBD1 (5 bases). Germline CDR1 and CDR2: LNHDA and SQIVND (reference sequence). CDR3 length: 14 residues. The ends were cut back, 4 bases at V and 3 bases at J, with 10 bases in the middle. As DNA, the CDR3 is TGTGCCAGTAGTAGGCGGGGACCCAATCAGCCCCAGCATTTT. This gives the protein CASSRRGPNQPQHF.

A few counts support this clonotype. V gene TRBV20-1 combines with J gene TRBJ1-6; D is unclear. The CDR3 extends over 15 amino acids. Per germline, CDR1 DFQATT and CDR2 SNEGSKA (reference sequence). With 1 base removed from V and 8 bases from J, the gap between germline ends came to 15 bases. CDR3 in amino acids: CSARGGGAEYSPLHF. Here the CDR3 DNA reads TGCAGTGCTAGAGGTGGAGGTGCAGAGTATTCACCCCTCCACTTT.

This clonotype appeared once. The CDR3 is CASTPQGGVYGYTF. The CDR3 DNA follows: TGTGCCAGTACCCCACAGGGGGGAGTTTATGGCTACACCTTC. V usage is TRBV19 and J usage is TRBJ1-2, with 8 bases fitting TRBD1. The CDR3 is 14 residues long. V shed 7 bases, J shed 5 bases, and the junction held 9 bases outside the gene matches. Germline V gene sequence: CDR1 LNHDA, CDR2 SQIVND (reference sequence).

V is TRBV6-4 and J is TRBJ2-1; maybe TRBD2 (6 bases). V lost 6 bases and J lost 3, with 18 bases in between. Germline lookup yields CDR1 MRHNA and CDR2 SNTAGT. This CDR3 comprises 16 residues. The CDR3: CASSVGMGGLYNEQFF. The CDR3 DNA reads TGTGCCAGCAGCGTAGGAATGGGGGGTCTCTACAATGAGCAGTTCTTC.